What follows are 11 T cell receptor beta chains derived from one specimen sequenced in a study of cytomegalovirus exposure and HLA in healthy donors. Both 60 Vbeta primers and 13 Jbeta primers went into the PCR. The table came from immunoSEQ multiplex PCR; TCRdb's copy has only in-frame clones and leaves some out. The sample lists tens of thousands of clones, roughly 79% seen once, with 1.4% in the top ten. The sequenced material came from PBMCs. All receptors derive from a male donor in good health and CMV-seronegative.

This chain joins TRBV4-3 and TRBJ1-2; TRBD1 might be the D (6 bases). Trimming took off 3 bases at V and 6 bases at J, with 20 bases between the two ends. The germline gives CDR1 LGHNA, CDR2 YSLEER. This CDR3 comprises 16 residues. Here the CDR3 reads CASSQDWGGGVNGYTF. The CDR3 nucleotides read TGCGCCAGCAGCCAGGATTGGGGGGGCGGAGTGAATGGCTACACCTTC.

The chain has TRBV30 and TRBJ2-6; 9 positions agree with TRBD1. This CDR3 is built from 16 residues. CDR1 and CDR2 from the germline V gene are GTSNPN and SVGIG (reference sequence). J gave up 1 base and V 1 base, and 2 bases lay outside the gene matches. CDR3 in amino acids: CAWSEGQGSGANVLTF. For the CDR3, the DNA is TGTGCCTGGAGTGAGGGACAGGGTTCTGGGGCCAACGTCCTGACTTTC.

This chain joins TRBV19 and TRBJ1-5; the D is unclear. Germline-derived CDR1 and CDR2 are LNHDA and SQIVND (reference sequence). V was clipped by 3 bases and J by 7 bases, with 13 bases between them. CDR3 length: 14 amino acids. CDR3 nucleotides: TGTGCCAGTAGTATTTTTAATCGGGGACAGCCCCAGCATTTT. This sequence encodes CASSIFNRGQPQHF.

This clone was counted only a few times. V is TRBV9 and J is TRBJ2-3, with 14 bases fitting TRBD2. Germline trimming cut 4 bases from V and 4 bases from J; bases unmatched to any gene: 5. This CDR3 region has 16 residues. The germline gives CDR1 SGDLS, CDR2 YYNGEE. The CDR3 nucleotides are TGTGCCAGCAGCATGGGACTAGCGGGAGACCCAGATACGCAGTATTTT. This translates into CASSMGLAGDPDTQYF.

The V and J genes are TRBV28 and TRBJ1-5; 8 nucleotides match TRBD1. CDR1 is MDHEN, CDR2 SYDVKM, per germline. There are 14 residues in the CDR3. With 8 bases clipped from V and 7 bases from J, the junction kept 10 bases outside the gene matches. As DNA, the CDR3 is TGTGCCAGCCTCTGGGGGACAGGTCGACAGCCCCAGCATTTT. Translating it yields CASLWGTGRQPQHF.

The V gene is TRBV10-1, the J gene TRBJ2-5, with D perhaps matching TRBD2 (6 bases). Germline CDR1 reads WNHNN; CDR2 reads SYGVQD (reference sequence). CDR3 size: 13 residues. V shed 3 bases and J shed 3 bases, with 8 bases lying between them. The DNA of the CDR3 is TGCGCCAGCAGTGACTCGGGGGAAGAGACCCAGTACTTC. It encodes CASSDSGEETQYF.

The V gene is TRBV5-6, the J gene TRBJ2-1; D unclear. Trimming stripped 2 bases from V and 8 bases from J, with 14 bases between. Germline CDR1 reads SGHDT; CDR2 reads YYEEEE. The CDR3 extends over 14 amino acids. The CDR3 DNA follows: TGTGCCAGCAGCTTCGTCCGACTTAACGATGAGCAGTTCTTC. Amino acids: CASSFVRLNDEQFF. The full variable domain, with the rest looked up from reference TRBV5-6 and TRBJ2-1, is DAGVTQSPTHLIKTRGQQVTLRCSPKSGHDTVSWYQQALGQGPQFIFQYYEEEERQRGNFPDRFSGHQFPNYSSELNVNALLLGDSALYLCASSFVRLNDEQFFGPGTRLTVL.

The chain employs TRBV7-9 and TRBJ2-1, with TRBD2 as a possible D gene (6 bases). The germline V and J ends were trimmed by 1 base and 6 bases, with 10 bases remaining between them. Germline-derived CDR1 and CDR2 are SEHNR and FQNEAQ (reference sequence). This CDR3 is 14 amino acids long. CDR3 nucleotides: TGTGCCAGCAGCTTAGTTGGGGGGATCAATGAGCAGTTCTTC. Amino acid sequence: CASSLVGGINEQFF.

This clone was detected once. The gene calls are TRBV7-2 and TRBJ1-2, with a tentative D call TRBD1 (5 bases). V lost 4 bases to trimming and J lost 2 bases, with 8 bases between them. CDR3 size: 13 residues. The germline gives CDR1 SGHTA, CDR2 FQGNSA. The CDR3 nucleotides read TGTGCCAGCAGCTGGAACAGGAACTATGGCTACACCTTC. It specifies CASSWNRNYGYTF.

This clone was seen only once. J is TRBJ1-1 and V is TRBV19; the D gene is possibly TRBD1 (5 bases). Germline loops: CDR1 LNHDA, CDR2 SQIVND (reference sequence). Trimming took 7 bases from V and 0 from J, leaving 9 bases between them. The CDR3 is 13 amino acids. The CDR3 region has the DNA TGTGCCAGTACGGAGGGGCTGAACACTGAAGCTTTCTTT. Its protein is CASTEGLNTEAFF.

V and J are TRBV7-2 and TRBJ1-1; TRBD1 is a possible D gene (5 bases). The germline V gene encodes CDR1 SGHTA and CDR2 FQGNSA. This CDR3 region has 12 residues. V was pared by 3 bases and J by 8 bases, with 10 bases between. The CDR3 sequence: CASSFQGTEAFF. CDR3 DNA: TGTGCCAGCAGCTTTCAGGGTACCGAAGCTTTCTTT.